This T cell receptor (beta chain) was obtained from a study of blood T cell repertoires in COVID-19. Study-level information: The United States, Italy and Spain were the sources of the acute and convalescent COVID-19 samples. PBMCs, B-cell-depleted T cells, or T cells provided the cDNA or gDNA that made up the material.

This table comes from immunoSEQ multiplex PCR, and its TCRdb copy is limited to in-frame clones, with some not included. The repertoire holds around 170,000 clones, with 86% as singletons. The germline CDR1 and CDR2 sequences are LNHDA and SQIVND (reference sequence). This CDR3 region has 14 residues. J lost 9 bases, V lost 1 base, and 7 bases had no gene match. Study members were between roughly 18 and 89 years old and lived in some 26 US regions. Donors of Cohort 3 who recovered were those that had two negative PCRs, clearance, or symptom resolution. This TCR was sampled from a woman under 40 who had recovered from COVID-19. This chain connects TRBV19 to TRBJ2-7, with TRBD2 matching over 9 bases. The sample taken for sequencing was PBMCs or T cells enriched from blood (not recorded which). Here the CDR3 reads CASSIVSGSFGQYF. DNA for the CDR3: TGTGCCAGTAGTATAGTTAGCGGGAGTTTTGGGCAGTACTTC.